This T cell receptor beta chain was captured in a study of radiation and T cells in renal cell carcinoma. The study's findings and limits: No pretreatment tumor biopsies were available for baseline clonotypes. Top tumor clonotypes rose in blood 2 weeks post-radiation, then contracted.

Trimming at V came to 2 bases and at J to 0 bases, leaving 7 bases not matched to a gene. The length of the CDR3 is 16 residues. Per the germline V gene, CDR1 is SGHDT and CDR2 is YYEEEE. Profiled with immunoSEQ multiplex PCR; TCRdb holds only in-frame clones, not every one. The profile shows more than 120,000 clones, less than 90% of them singletons. With regard to this clone: As yet, its antigen is unknown.

The time point is: blood 4 weeks post-SBRT, at nephrectomy. The treatment denotes: 15 Gy SBRT to primary tumor, nephrectomy 4 weeks later. Nephrectomy followed 15 Gy stereotactic body radiation by 4 weeks. This renal cell carcinoma was of the clear cell type. This receptor was taken from a woman aged 45 to 65 with renal cell carcinoma. This specimen was blood, taken from a patient whose treatment included radiotherapy and nephrectomy. The J gene is TRBJ2-7, the V gene TRBV5-6, with 8 bases identical to TRBD2. CDR3 sequence: CASSFTREEGSYEQYF. Written as DNA, the CDR3 is TGTGCCAGCAGCTTCACGCGGGAGGAGGGCTCCTACGAGCAGTACTTC. Variable domain in full (rest from reference TRBV5-6 and TRBJ2-7): DAGVTQSPTHLIKTRGQQVTLRCSPKSGHDTVSWYQQALGQGPQFIFQYYEEEERQRGNFPDRFSGHQFPNYSSELNVNALLLGDSALYLCASSFTREEGSYEQYFGPGTRLTVT.